This T cell receptor (beta chain) was recovered during a study of lymphopenia after photon versus proton radiotherapy. This CDR3 is built from 14 residues. Germline values: CDR1 GTSNPN, CDR2 SVGIG (reference sequence). Trimming took off 1 base at V and 0 bases at J, with 8 bases between the two ends. TCRdb's table, derived via immunoSEQ multiplex PCR, lists solely in-frame clones and lacks some. The sample carries 150,000 or so clones, 80% to 90% recorded once. The sequenced sample was peripheral blood, obtained from a patient treated with photon-based radiotherapy. This chain links TRBV30 with TRBJ2-3, with a weak D call TRBD2 (6 bases). The receptor was isolated from a man aged 50 to 60 with gastric cancer. In DNA, the CDR3 is TGTGCCTGGAGTGAGCGGGTTAGCACAGATACGCAGTATTTT. Translated: CAWSERVSTDTQYF.